These 15 T cell receptor beta chains were sequenced from one sample in a study of T cell changes during pregnancy in multiple sclerosis. The assay was immunoSEQ multiplex PCR, and TCRdb's table has in-frame clones only and misses some. The profile shows under 55,000 clones, approximately 92% of them singletons. The sequencing used CD4+ T cells from peripheral blood mononuclear cells, collected before pregnancy. Receptors originate from a female donor with multiple sclerosis, enrolled in a pregnancy study.

This chain joins TRBV6-1 and TRBJ1-4; TRBD1 agrees at 8 bases. Germline lookup yields CDR1 MNHNS and CDR2 SASEGT. This CDR3 spans 15 amino acids. V dropped 5 bases and J dropped 7; count of bases not matched to a gene: 9. Here the CDR3 DNA reads TGTGCCAGCAGTCTCCCCCGGACAGGGTTTGAAAAACTGTTTTTT. As protein: CASSLPRTGFEKLFF.

V and J are TRBV7-2 and TRBJ1-3; 9 bases match TRBD1. This CDR3 is built from 15 residues. J lost 7 bases, V lost 3 bases, and 7 bases had no gene match. Germline values: CDR1 SGHTA, CDR2 FQGNSA. CDR3 sequence reads: CASSFTTGGGNTIYF. The CDR3 DNA is TGTGCCAGCAGCTTCACGACAGGGGGGGGCAACACCATATATTTT.

The V gene is TRBV14, the J gene TRBJ2-3; a weak D match, TRBD1 (5 bases). The CDR3 spans 16 residues. V was pared by 3 bases and J by 7 bases, with 20 bases between. The germline gives CDR1 SGHDN, CDR2 FVKESK. Here the CDR3 reads CASSQALVRVQHTQYF. The DNA of the CDR3 is TGTGCCAGCAGCCAGGCCCTGGTCAGGGTTCAGCATACGCAGTATTTT.

The rearrangement links TRBV4-2 to TRBJ1-5; D unclear. The CDR3 totals 15 residues. The ends were cut back, 2 bases at V and 7 bases at J, with 15 bases in the middle. Per germline, CDR1 LGHNA and CDR2 YNFKEQ. CDR3 protein: CASSQFGREGQPQHF. CDR3 nucleotide sequence: TGTGCCAGCAGCCAATTTGGTAGGGAGGGACAGCCCCAGCATTTT.

The V and J genes are TRBV28 and TRBJ2-3; D uncertain. Germline CDR1 reads MDHEN; CDR2 reads SYDVKM. V was cut by 0 bases and J by 1 base, with 11 bases left in between. CDR3 length: 16 amino acids. CDR3 DNA sequence: TGTGCCAGCAGTTTATGGAAACGGTTACGCACAGATACGCAGTATTTT. Translating it yields CASSLWKRLRTDTQYF.

V gene TRBV2 combines with J gene TRBJ2-7; 8 nucleotides align to TRBD1. The CDR3 runs 15 residues. J gave up 6 bases and V 0 bases, and 7 bases lay outside the gene matches. The germline CDR1 and CDR2 sequences are SNHLY and FYNNEI. The CDR3 here is CASSEARGQFGEQYF. The CDR3 coding sequence is TGTGCCAGCAGTGAAGCCAGGGGGCAATTTGGCGAGCAGTACTTC.

The rearrangement uses TRBV28 and TRBJ1-5; D call uncertain. The CDR3 spans 12 residues. Trimming shortened V by 2 bases and J by 7 bases, and 6 bases separated the two germline ends. CDR1 is MDHEN and CDR2 is SYDVKM in the germline V gene. The CDR3 is CASSLLSQPQHF. The CDR3 bases are TGTGCCAGCAGTTTACTCTCCCAGCCCCAGCATTTT. The whole variable domain, filled in from reference TRBV28 and TRBJ1-5, reads DVKVTQSSRYLVKRTGEKVFLECVQDMDHENMFWYRQDPGLGLRLIYFSYDVKMKEKGDIPEGYSVSREKKERFSLILESASTNQTSMYLCASSLLSQPQHFGDGTRLSIL.

The rearrangement links TRBV19 to TRBJ1-1; 10 bases agree with TRBD1. Trimming took 6 bases from V and 0 from J; bases not matched to a gene: 7. Germline V gene data show CDR1 as LNHDA and CDR2 as SQIVND (reference sequence). CDR3 length equals 16 residues. CDR3 DNA: TGTGCCAGTAGGGACAGGGGGAGCCCTTTGAACACTGAAGCTTTCTTT. Protein: CASRDRGSPLNTEAFF.

The chain couples TRBV6-1 to TRBJ1-4; tentative D call: TRBD1 (5 bases). The CDR3 loop spans 14 amino acids. Germline assignment: CDR1 MNHNS and CDR2 SASEGT. Trimming removed 3 bases at V and 7 bases at J, with 12 bases between. The chain's CDR3 is CASSEGGYSEKLFF. CDR3 in DNA: TGTGCCAGCAGTGAGGGGGGGTATAGTGAAAAACTGTTTTTT.

V usage is TRBV5-1 and J usage is TRBJ2-3; 10 positions agree with TRBD1. CDR1 is SGHRS and CDR2 is YFSETQ in the germline V gene. CDR3 size: 19 residues. Trimming at V came to 1 base and at J to 2 bases, leaving 13 bases not matched to a gene. The CDR3 here is CASSLFYGAGQGNTDTQYF. CDR3 DNA sequence: TGCGCCAGCAGCTTGTTTTATGGGGCGGGACAGGGGAACACAGATACGCAGTATTTT.

The chain joins TRBV29-1 to TRBJ2-1; a possible D gene is TRBD1 (6 bases). Germline values: CDR1 SQVTM, CDR2 ANQGSEA. V lost 6 bases to trimming and J lost 9 bases, with 15 bases between them. There are 12 residues in the CDR3. The DNA of the CDR3 is TGCAGCGTAGAAACAGGGTACGGTGAGCAGTTCTTC. Amino acids: CSVETGYGEQFF.

CDR3 region: CASSSSFFRDRKAKNIQYF. CDR3 sequence (DNA): TGTGCCAGCAGTTCCAGCTTCTTCCGGGACAGAAAAGCCAAAAACATTCAGTACTTC. This rearrangement joins TRBV28 to TRBJ2-4, with 7 bases lining up with TRBD1. Germline CDR1 is MDHEN and CDR2 is SYDVKM. This CDR3 has 19 amino acids. V shed 4 bases, J shed 0 bases, and the junction held 15 bases outside the gene matches.

The CDR3 sequence is CASSLRGPETQYF. CDR3 DNA: TGTGCCAGCAGCTTGAGGGGGCCAGAGACCCAGTACTTC. The chain employs TRBV5-6 and TRBJ2-5; 7 bases map to TRBD1. The CDR3 totals 13 residues. Germline CDR1 SGHDT, CDR2 YYEEEE. Unmatched junction bases numbered 1, after V lost 1 base and J lost 4 bases.

The chain employs TRBV5-1 and TRBJ1-2, with D perhaps matching TRBD1 (5 bases). CDR3 length equals 14 residues. Germline assignment: CDR1 SGHRS and CDR2 YFSETQ. V gave up 4 bases and J gave up 8 bases, with 18 bases separating them. This CDR3 is CASSHGQGLGGYTF. For the CDR3, the DNA is TGCGCCAGCAGCCACGGACAAGGCCTCGGGGGCTACACCTTC.

V usage is TRBV4-1 and J usage is TRBJ2-3; 7 positions match TRBD1. The CDR3 consists of 17 residues. CDR1 and CDR2 (germline): MGHRA, YSYEKL. The V and J ends lost 0 bases and 5 bases, in that order; junction bases with no gene match: 11. This CDR3 reads CASSQDWLGPGGDTQYF. The CDR3 DNA follows: TGCGCCAGCAGCCAAGATTGGCTAGGACCAGGGGGAGATACGCAGTATTTT.